A selection of T cell receptor beta chains follows, all from one sample in a study of cytomegalovirus exposure and HLA in healthy donors. Profiled with immunoSEQ multiplex PCR; TCRdb holds only in-frame clones, not every one. The sample lists around 85,000 clones, over 70% occurring once. The sample consisted of PBMCs. These receptors all stem from a man between 25 and 39 years old in good health and CMV-seropositive. Both conserved end residues are part of each CDR3. The order of the fields is CDR3 length, J gene, clone size, V gene, D gene, CDR3 protein, CDR3 DNA. The D gene is left open where the match is weak. Not all rows give a size; the values are once, few, many and, for expanded clones, a class.

14,TRBJ2-3,NA,TRBV6-4,TRBD2,CASSASGGADTQYF,TGTGCCAGCAGTGCTAGCGGGGGGGCAGATACGCAGTATTTT
15,TRBJ1-5,NA,TRBV9,TRBD1,CASSGGTGAYQPQHF,TGTGCCAGCAGCGGGGGGACAGGGGCTTATCAGCCCCAGCATTTT
11,TRBJ2-5,NA,TRBV28,NA,CASFGGETQYF,TGTGCCTCCTTCGGAGGAGAGACCCAGTACTTC
14,TRBJ1-4,NA,TRBV12-5,NA,CASGKGTTNEKLFF,TGTGCTAGTGGCAAGGGGACAACTAATGAAAAACTGTTTTTT
14,TRBJ1-6,few,TRBV2,NA,CASSEDRVNSPLHF,TGTGCCAGCAGTGAAGACAGGGTGAATTCACCCCTCCACTTT
14,TRBJ1-5,NA,TRBV27,NA,CASSAQGLNQPQHF,TGTGCCAGCAGTGCTCAGGGACTGAATCAGCCCCAGCATTTT
14,TRBJ2-7,few,TRBV10-3,NA,CAISIGQSIYEQYF,TGTGCCATCAGTATTGGACAGTCAATCTACGAGCAGTACTTC
15,TRBJ2-1,NA,TRBV5-1,NA,CASSLNTGSYNEQFF,TGCGCCAGCAGCTTGAACACAGGCTCCTACAATGAGCAGTTCTTC
16,TRBJ2-3,NA,TRBV15,TRBD2,CATSNPGTSEKDTQYF,TGTGCCACCAGCAACCCCGGGACTAGCGAAAAAGATACGCAGTATTTT
15,TRBJ2-3,few,TRBV5-6,NA,CASSLGTYRTDTQYF,TGTGCCAGCAGCTTGGGAACTTACAGGACAGATACGCAGTATTTT
15,TRBJ1-3,NA,TRBV5-1,NA,CASSPGWGPGNTIYF,TGCGCCAGCAGCCCGGGTTGGGGGCCTGGAAACACCATATATTTT
16,TRBJ2-3,NA,TRBV9,NA,CASTLTGTNRADTQYF,TGTGCCAGCACCCTGACCGGGACAAACCGTGCAGATACGCAGTATTTT
15,TRBJ2-7,NA,TRBV5-6,TRBD2,CASSFRLAGAYEQYF,TGTGCCAGCAGCTTTAGGCTAGCGGGCGCCTACGAGCAGTACTTC
20,TRBJ1-5,NA,TRBV7-4,TRBD1,CASSGHFNPGQGYSNQPQHF,TGTGCCAGCAGCGGACATTTTAACCCGGGACAGGGCTATAGCAATCAGCCCCAGCATTTT
13,TRBJ1-1,NA,TRBV5-4,NA,CASSLDRETEAFF,TGTGCCAGCAGCTTGGACAGGGAAACTGAAGCTTTCTTT
15,TRBJ1-2,NA,TRBV6-6,NA,CASSYSGQDSYGYTF,TGTGCCAGCAGTTACTCGGGGCAGGATAGCTATGGCTACACCTTC
14,TRBJ2-7,NA,TRBV15,NA,CATSRELQYYEQYF,TGTGCCACCAGCAGAGAGTTACAGTACTACGAGCAGTACTTC
15,TRBJ2-1,NA,TRBV5-4,NA,CASSFDQGTYNEQFF,TGTGCCAGCAGCTTTGACCAGGGGACCTACAATGAGCAGTTCTTC
15,TRBJ2-7,NA,TRBV15,NA,CATSRDQGSSYEQYF,TGTGCCACCAGCAGAGATCAGGGAAGCTCCTACGAGCAGTACTTC
15,TRBJ1-4,NA,TRBV4-1,NA,CASSQEQGDAEKLFF,TGCGCCAGCAGCCAAGAACAGGGAGACGCTGAAAAACTGTTTTTT
15,TRBJ2-7,NA,TRBV9,NA,CASSPRGEHHYEQYF,TGTGCCAGCAGCCCCAGGGGGGAGCACCACTACGAGCAGTACTTC
15,TRBJ1-4,NA,TRBV5-4,NA,CASSLIGGLDEKLFF,TGTGCCAGCAGCTTGATCGGAGGGCTAGACGAAAAACTGTTTTTT
13,TRBJ2-3,NA,TRBV27,NA,CASSLSASDTQYF,TGTGCCAGCAGTTTATCGGCTAGCGATACGCAGTATTTT
15,TRBJ2-7,NA,TRBV6-5,TRBD2,CASSFSGTSSYEQYF,TGTGCCAGCAGTTTCTCCGGGACTAGCTCCTACGAGCAGTACTTC
13,TRBJ2-6,NA,TRBV10-2,NA,CASSDTGANVLTF,TGCGCCAGCAGTGATACTGGGGCCAACGTCCTGACTTTC
18,TRBJ2-5,NA,TRBV4-2,TRBD2,CASSQEGGRIADQETQYF,TGTGCCAGCAGCCAAGAGGGGGGGAGGATAGCGGATCAAGAGACCCAGTACTTC
13,TRBJ1-5,few,TRBV19,TRBD1,CASSGTGNQPQHF,TGTGCCAGTAGCGGGACAGGGAATCAGCCCCAGCATTTT
14,TRBJ2-1,NA,TRBV19,NA,CASSIGGLNNEQFF,TGTGCCAGTAGTATCGGGGGATTGAACAATGAGCAGTTCTTC
11,TRBJ2-7,NA,TRBV28,NA,CASSWPYEQYF,TGTGCCAGCAGTTGGCCCTACGAGCAGTACTTC
14,TRBJ1-1,NA,TRBV5-1,TRBD1,CASSLDRGGTEAFF,TGCGCCAGCAGCTTGGACAGGGGTGGCACTGAAGCTTTCTTT
14,TRBJ2-1,NA,TRBV7-6,TRBD2,CASSLPSGEDEQFF,TGTGCCAGCAGCTTGCCTAGCGGAGAGGATGAGCAGTTCTTC
16,TRBJ1-2,NA,TRBV6-1,TRBD1,CASSEIRDRTFYGYTF,TGTGCCAGCAGTGAGATCCGGGACAGAACATTCTATGGCTACACCTTC
15,TRBJ1-1,NA,TRBV7-2,TRBD1,CASSLGTGGRGGAFF,TGTGCCAGCAGCTTAGGGACAGGGGGTCGCGGGGGGGCTTTCTTT
15,TRBJ2-7,NA,TRBV28,TRBD1,CASNSKGQGAWEQYF,TGTGCCAGCAACTCAAAGGGACAGGGGGCGTGGGAGCAGTACTTC
15,TRBJ1-1,NA,TRBV7-2,NA,CASSFVGITNTEAFF,TGTGCCAGCAGCTTCGTCGGGATAACGAACACTGAAGCTTTCTTT
17,TRBJ2-1,NA,TRBV9,TRBD2,CASSVGERGGPGNEQFF,TGTGCCAGCAGCGTAGGGGAGCGGGGGGGCCCAGGCAATGAGCAGTTCTTC
17,TRBJ2-2,NA,TRBV5-4,TRBD2,CASSLSAGLAGTGELFF,TGTGCCAGCAGCTTATCGGCGGGACTAGCGGGGACCGGGGAGCTGTTTTTT
15,TRBJ2-7,NA,TRBV9,TRBD2,CASSVESGRMDEQYF,TGTGCCAGCAGCGTAGAGAGCGGGAGAATGGACGAGCAGTACTTC
15,TRBJ2-1,NA,TRBV7-2,NA,CASSLVGGPSDEQFF,TGTGCCAGCAGCTTAGTTGGCGGGCCCTCCGATGAGCAGTTCTTC
12,TRBJ2-1,NA,TRBV30,TRBD2,CAWSGLGNEQFF,TGTGCCTGGAGCGGACTAGGCAATGAGCAGTTCTTC
18,TRBJ2-7,NA,TRBV9,NA,CASSRGEARSGRPEEQYF,TGTGCCAGCAGCCGAGGGGAAGCCCGTAGCGGACGACCGGAGGAGCAGTACTTC
14,TRBJ1-2,NA,TRBV7-3,TRBD1,CASSPGTGADGYTF,TGTGCCAGCAGCCCCGGGACAGGGGCGGATGGCTACACCTTC
11,TRBJ1-1,NA,TRBV5-1,NA,CASNGGTEAFF,TGCGCCAGCAACGGGGGCACTGAAGCTTTCTTT
15,TRBJ2-7,NA,TRBV11-3,NA,CASSLKGEESYEQYF,TGTGCCAGCAGCTTAAAAGGGGAGGAATCCTACGAGCAGTACTTC
15,TRBJ2-5,NA,TRBV7-3,NA,CASSLGGRAQGTQYF,TGTGCCAGCAGCTTAGGGGGGAGAGCTCAGGGGACCCAGTACTTC
15,TRBJ1-1,NA,TRBV10-3,TRBD1,CAINRDRYPNTEAFF,TGTGCCATCAATCGGGACAGATACCCGAACACTGAAGCTTTCTTT
16,TRBJ1-2,NA,TRBV14,NA,CASSQAVGQLNYGYTF,TGTGCCAGCAGCCAAGCAGTAGGACAGCTCAACTATGGCTACACCTTC
17,TRBJ2-6,NA,TRBV19,NA,CASSIDRQPRGANVLTF,TGTGCCAGTAGTATAGATCGGCAGCCCAGGGGGGCCAACGTCCTGACTTTC
15,TRBJ2-3,NA,TRBV2,TRBD2,CASSERAGGRDTQYF,TGTGCCAGCAGTGAAAGAGCGGGAGGTCGAGATACGCAGTATTTT
19,TRBJ2-4,few,TRBV5-4,TRBD2,CASSSRRLAGGPAKNIQYF,TGTGCCAGCAGCTCGCGAAGACTAGCGGGAGGGCCTGCCAAAAACATTCAGTACTTC
12,TRBJ2-7,NA,TRBV5-6,NA,CASSLQGYEQYF,TGTGCCAGCAGCTTACAGGGCTACGAGCAGTACTTC
15,TRBJ2-5,NA,TRBV4-1,NA,CASSPLSGGQETQYF,TGCGCCAGCAGCCCACTTTCCGGGGGCCAAGAGACCCAGTACTTC
16,TRBJ2-1,NA,TRBV5-1,TRBD1,CASSLARQGVANEQFF,TGCGCCAGCAGCTTGGCCCGCCAGGGGGTAGCAAATGAGCAGTTCTTC
14,TRBJ2-2,NA,TRBV25-1,NA,CASRDSENTGELFF,TGTGCCAGCAGAGACTCGGAGAACACCGGGGAGCTGTTTTTT
12,TRBJ1-4,NA,TRBV27,NA,CASSFPGTAGHF,TGTGCCAGCAGTTTCCCCGGGACCGCGGGGCATTTT
13,TRBJ2-3,once,TRBV25-1,NA,CASTLQAGDTQYF,TGTGCCAGCACATTACAGGCTGGAGATACGCAGTATTTT
13,TRBJ2-1,NA,TRBV28,TRBD1,CASSQYRGHEQFF,TGTGCCAGCAGCCAATACAGGGGGCATGAGCAGTTCTTC
13,TRBJ2-5,once,TRBV19,NA,CASSRADQETQYF,TGTGCCAGTAGTAGGGCAGACCAAGAGACCCAGTACTTC